One sample yielded the 16 T cell receptor beta chains listed below, sequenced in a study of cytomegalovirus exposure and HLA in healthy donors. PCR primers comprised 60 Vbeta and 13 Jbeta primers. Clones were read by immunoSEQ multiplex PCR, and TCRdb kept only the in-frame ones, dropping some. The table lists about 170,000 clones, 73% of them singletons. Sequencing was performed on PBMCs. The receptor source for this set is a woman between 18 and 29 years old in good health and CMV-seropositive.

This rearrangement joins TRBV5-1 to TRBJ2-3, with 8 bases identical to TRBD2. The CDR3 length is 13 residues. V shed 4 bases, J shed 4 bases, and the junction held 2 bases outside the gene matches. CDR1 SGHRS and CDR2 YFSETQ come from the germline V gene. Written as DNA, the CDR3 is TGCGCCAGCAGCGGACTAGCCGCAGATACGCAGTATTTT. Translation gives CASSGLAADTQYF.

This chain links TRBV6-1 with TRBJ1-5; the match to TRBD1 covers 9 bases. Germline-derived CDR1 and CDR2 are MNHNS and SASEGT. V lost 8 bases and J lost 4; bases outside the gene matches: 3. The CDR3 runs to 13 residues. DNA of the CDR3: TGTGCCAGCCGGGACAGGGCGAATCAGCCCCAGCATTTT. It yields the protein CASRDRANQPQHF.

The rearrangement links TRBV4-3 to TRBJ1-2, with no clear D. The CDR3 is made up of 18 amino acids. The germline gives CDR1 LGHNA, CDR2 YSLEER. The V end lost 4 bases, the J end lost 4 bases, and 25 bases lay between the germline ends. CDR3 loop: CASSPNLASEVSLYGYTF. CDR3 coding DNA: TGCGCCAGCAGCCCAAATTTGGCCTCTGAGGTTTCTCTCTATGGCTACACCTTC.

This chain joins TRBV25-1 and TRBJ2-7, with TRBD1 as a possible D gene (5 bases). The CDR3 covers 13 residues. Germline values: CDR1 MGHDK, CDR2 SYGVNS. V was shortened by 1 base and J by 5 bases, with 9 bases between the two germline ends. CDR3 nucleotides: TGTGCCAGCAGTGAATGGGGCAGGGACGAGCAGTACTTC. Protein: CASSEWGRDEQYF.

V is TRBV5-4 and J is TRBJ2-1, with D unclear. V was pared by 0 bases and J by 8 bases, with 9 bases between. Germline CDR1 reads SGHNT; CDR2 reads YYREEE (reference sequence). The CDR3 has 13 amino acids. The CDR3 coding sequence is TGTGCCAGCAGCTTGGTAGCCGTCCATGAGCAGTTCTTC. Its protein product is CASSLVAVHEQFF. The complete variable domain, with remaining parts taken from reference TRBV5-4 and TRBJ2-1, reads ETGVTQSPTHLIKTRGQQVTLRCSSQSGHNTVSWYQQALGQGPQFIFQYYREEENGRGNFPPRFSGLQFPNYSSELNVNALELDDSALYLCASSLVAVHEQFFGPGTRLTVL.

V gene TRBV2 combines with J gene TRBJ2-2; D is perhaps TRBD2 (5 bases). The CDR3 is made up of 16 amino acids. Germline CDR1 SNHLY, CDR2 FYNNEI. Trimming removed 6 bases from V and 1 base from J, with 15 bases in between. The CDR3 sequence: CASRPASGRNTGELFF. CDR3 sequence (DNA): TGTGCCAGCAGGCCCGCATCGGGGAGGAACACCGGGGAGCTGTTTTTT.

The chain recombines TRBV11-3 with TRBJ2-7; D not resolved. Trimming cost V 1 base and J 5 bases, with 9 bases left between them. CDR3 length equals 13 residues. Germline CDR1 is SGHNT and CDR2 is YENEEA. DNA of the CDR3: TGTGCCAGCAGCTTAGCGGGTGGCGACGAGCAGTACTTC. Protein: CASSLAGGDEQYF. The complete variable domain, with remaining parts taken from reference TRBV11-3 and TRBJ2-7, reads EAGVVQSPRYKIIEKKQPVAFWCNPISGHNTLYWYLQNLGQGPELLIRYENEEAVDDSQLPKDRFSAERLKGVDSTLKIQPAELGDSAVYLCASSLAGGDEQYFGPGTRLTVT.

The chain links TRBV9 to TRBJ2-1; perhaps TRBD2 as D (6 bases). The CDR3 contains 15 residues. Trimming removed 6 bases at V and 9 bases at J, with 22 bases between. Germline lookup yields CDR1 SGDLS and CDR2 YYNGEE. In DNA, the CDR3 is TGTGCCAGCACCCCCTTCTCGGGAGAATCGGGTGAGCAGTTCTTC. Amino acids: CASTPFSGESGEQFF.

This clone was detected a few times. The chain carries TRBV10-2 and TRBJ2-3; D might be TRBD2 (5 bases). Germline V lookup: CDR1 WSHSY, CDR2 SAAADI. The CDR3 loop spans 14 amino acids. The V end lost 2 bases, the J end lost 2 bases, and 8 bases lay between the germline ends. The CDR3 sequence is CASSEEGPTDTQYF. The CDR3 nucleotides read TGCGCCAGCAGTGAGGAGGGCCCCACAGATACGCAGTATTTT.

The genes are TRBV25-1 and TRBJ2-3; 13 bases align to TRBD2. Trimming removed 3 bases from V and 2 bases from J; junction bases left unmatched: 2. The CDR3 is made up of 16 amino acids. Germline CDR1 is MGHDK and CDR2 is SYGVNS. The CDR3 here is CASSETSGGNTDTQYF. The CDR3 DNA reads TGTGCCAGCAGTGAGACTAGCGGGGGGAACACAGATACGCAGTATTTT.

J is TRBJ1-5 and V is TRBV2; a weak D match, TRBD1 (6 bases). CDR1 is SNHLY, CDR2 FYNNEI, per germline. The CDR3 is made up of 15 amino acids. V shed 4 bases and J shed 7 bases, with 17 bases lying between them. CDR3 residues: CASSGGTGSHQPQHF. The CDR3 DNA reads TGTGCCAGCAGTGGGGGTACAGGGAGCCACCAGCCCCAGCATTTT.

The CDR3 region is CASSKGQGSSGYTF. CDR3 sequence (DNA): TGTGCCAGTAGTAAAGGACAGGGCAGTTCGGGCTACACCTTC. This chain connects TRBV19 to TRBJ1-2; 8 bases are a match to TRBD1. The germline CDR1 and CDR2 sequences are LNHDA and SQIVND (reference sequence). The CDR3 has 14 amino acids. The ends lost 4 bases at V and 8 bases at J; junction bases unmatched: 9.

The V and J genes are TRBV6-1 and TRBJ2-2, with 7 bases matching TRBD1. V gave up 5 bases and J gave up 5 bases; unmatched junction bases: 5. CDR1 is MNHNS and CDR2 is SASEGT in the germline V gene. This CDR3 contains 14 residues. CDR3: CASSRDSETGELFF. The DNA of the CDR3 is TGTGCCAGCAGTCGGGACAGCGAGACCGGGGAGCTGTTTTTT.

This sequence joins TRBV5-6 and TRBJ2-4; 9 positions match TRBD1. This CDR3 is 14 amino acids long. V shed 4 bases, J shed 8 bases, and the junction held 7 bases outside the gene matches. Germline V gene sequence: CDR1 SGHDT, CDR2 YYEEEE. This CDR3 is CASSPGTGMDIQYF. The CDR3 DNA reads as TGTGCCAGCAGCCCCGGGACAGGGATGGACATTCAGTACTTC.

The table lists this clone with a few counts. The rearrangement joins TRBV7-9 to TRBJ2-7; D uncertain. V shed 4 bases and J shed 2 bases, with 12 bases lying between them. The germline CDR1 and CDR2 sequences are SEHNR and FQNEAQ (reference sequence). The CDR3 is 14 amino acids. This CDR3 is CASSSSGAAYEQYF. Written as DNA, the CDR3 is TGTGCCAGCAGCTCGTCAGGTGCCGCCTACGAGCAGTACTTC.

J is TRBJ1-5 and V is TRBV7-2, with no clear D. The CDR3 contains 15 residues. Germline V gene sequence: CDR1 SGHTA, CDR2 FQGNSA. Deletions cut 1 base from V and 2 bases from J, with 9 bases between. The DNA for the CDR3 is TGTGCCAGCAGCTTAGATCGGAGGGGCAATCAGCCCCAGCATTTT. Protein product: CASSLDRRGNQPQHF.